Included here is one TCR beta chain sequence, with context. The antigen remains undetermined. This table comes from immunoSEQ multiplex PCR, and its TCRdb copy is limited to in-frame clones, with some not included. The sample has roughly 110,000 clones, about 87% seen once; the top ten hold about 0.7%. The data were taken from a study of graft-versus-host responses after intestinal transplantation. The sample was unstimulated CD4+ T cells sorted from spleen or lymph node cells, taken before transplant. This TCR was sampled from a human donor who was the organ donor for an intestinal transplant.

The CDR3 sequence is CASSGQGGTEAFF. The CDR3 nucleotides are TGTGCCAGCAGTGGCCAGGGGGGCACTGAAGCTTTCTTT. The V gene is TRBV2, the J gene TRBJ1-1, with 7 positions matching TRBD1. This CDR3 contains 13 residues. Trimming removed 4 bases from V and 4 bases from J; junction bases left unmatched: 3. Germline assignment: CDR1 SNHLY and CDR2 FYNNEI.